One sample yielded the 21 T cell receptor beta chains listed below, sequenced in a study of neurological immune-mediated disorders. TCRdb reprocessed the 5' RACE reads via MiXCR and lists one record per CDR3 protein. The repertoire holds 50,000 or so distinct CDR3 sequences, with roughly 15% as singletons. The sample consisted of PBMCs. The receptors were sampled from a man aged 60 to 75 in good health.

This clonotype has a count of ten or more. This chain links TRBV21-1 with TRBJ2-3; the table's D call TRBD2 went unverified against the DNA. TRBV21-1 is labeled a pseudogene. The CDR3 is made up of 16 amino acids. The DNA for the CDR3 is TGTGCCACCGGGGCTAGCGGGAGCCTAAGCACAGATACGCAGTATTTT. Translation gives CATGASGSLSTDTQYF.

This clonotype was counted many times. The chain has TRBV7-9 and TRBJ1-4; TRBD1 might be the D (5 bases). In germline, CDR1 is SEHNR, CDR2 FQNEAQ (reference sequence). The CDR3 has 13 amino acids. V was pared by 11 bases and J by 5 bases, with 15 bases between. DNA of the CDR3: TGTGCCGGGCTGACAGAAGAAAATGAAAAACTGTTTTTT. Its translation is CAGLTEENEKLFF. Full variable domain (missing parts from reference TRBV7-9 and TRBJ1-4): DTGVSQNPRHKITKRGQNVTFRCDPISEHNRLYWYRQTLGQGPEFLTYFQNEAQLEKSRLLSDRFSAERPKGSFSTLEIQRTEQGDSAMYLCAGLTEENEKLFFGSGTQLSVL.

This clonotype was seen at least ten times. The chain couples TRBV12-3 or TRBV12-4 to TRBJ2-2; maybe TRBD2 (6 bases). This CDR3 has 15 amino acids. V was clipped by 8 bases and J by 9 bases, with 22 bases between them. CDR3 in amino acids: CASGSPEGRTRELFF. The CDR3, as DNA: TGTGCCAGCGGGTCCCCGGAGGGGAGGACCAGGGAGCTGTTTTTT.

This clonotype was counted many times. This sequence joins TRBV5-1 and TRBJ2-5; weak D call: TRBD2 (5 bases). V lost 7 bases and J lost 4, with 17 bases in between. Germline CDR1 is SGHRS and CDR2 is YFSETQ. The CDR3 spans 14 residues. This CDR3 reads CASRISLGGETQYF. CDR3 DNA: TGCGCCAGCCGTATATCCCTAGGAGGAGAGACCCAGTACTTC.

This clonotype was seen repeatedly, ten times or more. The genes are TRBV7-9 and TRBJ2-1, with D possibly being TRBD1 (7 bases). The CDR3 runs to 14 residues. Trimming left V 5 bases short and J 4 bases short, with 12 bases between. Germline V lookup: CDR1 SEHNR, CDR2 FQNEAQ (reference sequence). CDR3 protein: CASSPRDRYNEQFF. The CDR3 bases are TGTGCCAGCAGCCCGCGGGACAGATACAATGAGCAGTTCTTC.

This clonotype was counted ten times or more. This sequence joins TRBV6-5 and TRBJ1-1, with 8 bases matching TRBD1. V shed 5 bases and J 9 bases; nucleotides not matched to a gene: 2. Germline V gene lookup returns CDR1 MNHEY and CDR2 SVGAGI. The length of the CDR3 is 11 residues. CDR3 region: CASSGQGQAFF. For the CDR3, the DNA is TGTGCCAGCAGTGGACAGGGTCAAGCTTTCTTT.

This chain joins TRBV3-1 and TRBJ2-5; 8 nucleotides line up with TRBD1. CDR3 size: 14 residues. The V gene's germline CDR1 is LGHDT and CDR2 YNNKEL (reference sequence). Losses at the gene ends were 5 bases for V and 12 bases for J; bases not matched to a gene: 14. The CDR3 DNA follows: TGTGCCAGCAGCGAGGGACAGGTGGAAGAGAACAAGTACTTC. This translates into CASSEGQVEENKYF.

This clonotype has a count of ten or more. The junction and the germline gene differ at one end; a read error may be behind it. The chain uses TRBV7-7 and TRBJ2-5, with 12 bases fitting TRBD1. In germline, CDR1 is SSHAT, CDR2 FNYEAQ (reference sequence). This CDR3 spans 15 amino acids. CDR3: CASSLGTGGRETQYF. For the CDR3, the DNA is TGTGCTAGCAGCTTGGGGACAGGGGGCAGAGAGACCCAGTACTTC.

The chain couples TRBV10-2 to TRBJ2-7, with TRBD2 matching over 7 bases. Germline CDR1 reads WSHSY; CDR2 reads SAAADI. This CDR3 comprises 13 residues. V was clipped by 8 bases and J by 7 bases; unmatched bases: 11. CDR3 residues: CASLGLRAGEQYF. CDR3 nucleotide sequence: TGCGCCAGCCTGGGACTACGGGCGGGGGAGCAGTACTTC.

This clonotype was seen ten or more times. The rearrangement uses TRBV10-3 and TRBJ2-1, with D possibly TRBD2 on 6 matching bases. Germline values: CDR1 ENHRY, CDR2 SYGVKD. Trimming took 10 bases from V and 4 from J, leaving 17 bases between them. The CDR3 sequence is 14 residues long. CDR3 in amino acids: CATRIAEAYNEQFF. The CDR3 DNA follows: TGTGCCACCCGAATAGCGGAGGCGTACAATGAGCAGTTCTTC.

The genes are TRBV4-2 and TRBJ1-2; D is undetermined. This CDR3 contains 16 residues. The V end was cut by 1 base, the J end by 7 bases, with 19 bases between. CDR1 and CDR2 (germline): LGHNA, YNFKEQ. The CDR3 loop reads CASSQVIQVAASGYTF. The DNA for the CDR3 is TGTGCCAGCAGCCAAGTAATTCAGGTGGCTGCAAGTGGCTACACCTTC.

This clonotype is medium-sized in the sample. The chain employs TRBV7-2 and TRBJ1-5; no firm D call. This CDR3 has 15 residues. CDR1 is SGHTA and CDR2 is FQGNSA in the germline V gene. Between the trimmed V and J ends, which lost 1 base and 3 bases, there was a span of 10 bases. The CDR3 sequence: CASSLEGVYNQPQHF. CDR3 DNA: TGTGCCAGCAGCTTAGAAGGAGTTTACAATCAGCCCCAGCATTTT.

For this clonotype: A clone one base away is much larger, so this may be a read error. V usage is TRBV5-1 and J usage is TRBJ2-1; 8 nucleotides match TRBD2. This CDR3 comprises 15 residues. Germline CDR1 SGHRS, CDR2 YFSETQ. The CDR3 DNA reads as TGCGCCAGCAGCTTGGACGGGAGGGCCAGCAATGAGCAGATCTTC. This sequence encodes CASSLDGRASNEQIF. The complete variable domain, with remaining parts taken from reference TRBV5-1 and TRBJ2-1, reads KAGVTQTPRYLIKTRGQQVTLSCSPISGHRSVSWYQQTPGQGLQFLFEYFSETQRNKGNFPGRFSGRQFSNSRSEMNVSTLELGDSALYLCASSLDGRASNEQIFGPGTRLTVL.

This clonotype showed up many times. The V call is TRBV9, the J call TRBJ2-7; 7 bases map to TRBD2. V gave up 0 bases and J gave up 6 bases; unmatched junction bases: 6. The CDR3 extends over 14 amino acids. Germline V CDR1 and CDR2: SGDLS, YYNGEE. In DNA, the CDR3 is TGTGCCAGCAGCGTAGGGCGGGAGACTCGCGAGCAGTACTTC. It encodes CASSVGRETREQYF. Full variable domain (remainder filled in from reference TRBV9 and TRBJ2-7): DSGVTQTPKHLITATGQRVTLRCSPRSGDLSVYWYQQSLDQGLQFLIQYYNGEERAKGNILERFSAQQFPDLHSELNLSSLELGDSALYFCASSVGRETREQYFGPGTRLTVT.

This clonotype appeared many times. V and J are TRBV20-1 and TRBJ2-7, with TRBD2 identical over 9 bases. Looked up from germline, CDR1 is DFQATT and CDR2 is SNEGSKA (reference sequence). CDR3 length: 14 residues. Trimming removed 4 bases from V and 2 bases from J; junction bases left unmatched: 6. The CDR3 nucleotides are TGCAGTGCTAAGACTAGCGGAAACACCTACGAGCAGTACTTC. This encodes CSAKTSGNTYEQYF.

Turning to this clonotype: This could be a read error, since a much larger clone is one nucleotide away. The V gene is TRBV7-9, the J gene TRBJ2-2, with a weak D call TRBD2 (5 bases). CDR1 and CDR2 (germline): SEHNR, FQNEAQ (reference sequence). CDR3 length equals 14 residues. CDR3 region: CASSLAAANGVLFF. CDR3 in DNA: TGTGCCAGCAGCTTAGCGGCAGCAAACGGGGTGCTGTTTTTT.

There are many counts of this clonotype. This chain uses TRBV3-1 with TRBJ1-2; 10 positions match TRBD1. V lost 4 bases and J lost 4; bases outside the gene matches: 9. Germline V lookup: CDR1 LGHDT, CDR2 YNNKEL (reference sequence). This CDR3 comprises 16 residues. The CDR3 bases are TGTGCCAGCAGCCCCAGGGACAGGGGCGGCCGCTATGGCTACACCTTC. This sequence encodes CASSPRDRGGRYGYTF.

Remarks on this clonotype: This could be a read error, since a much larger clone is one nucleotide away. V is TRBV29-1 and J is TRBJ2-1, with D maybe TRBD2 (5 bases). CDR1 SQVTM and CDR2 ANQGSEA come from the germline V gene. The V gene lost 3 bases and the J gene lost 8 bases, with 8 bases spanning the gap. CDR3 size: 11 residues. CDR3 loop: CSVDLGDEQFF. In DNA, the CDR3 is TGCAGCGTTGACCTCGGGGATGAGCAGTTCTTC.

This clonotype was picked up many times. This chain joins TRBV5-1 and TRBJ1-2; D unclear. The CDR3 is made up of 15 amino acids. Germline assignment: CDR1 SGHRS and CDR2 YFSETQ. Trimming pared 0 bases from V and 0 bases from J, leaving 9 bases between. The CDR3 bases are TGCGCCAGCAGCTTGGATCAGAGATCTAACTATGGCTACACCTTC. Translation: CASSLDQRSNYGYTF.

There are many counts of this clonotype. The DNA for the CDR3 is TGTGCCAGCAGCCGGACTAGTAGGGAATACAATGAGCAGTTCTTC. Translated, it gives CASSRTSREYNEQFF. The rearrangement links TRBV3-1 to TRBJ2-1; 7 bases line up with TRBD2. Germline V gene lookup returns CDR1 LGHDT and CDR2 YNNKEL (reference sequence). The CDR3 is made up of 15 amino acids. The V and J ends lost 4 bases and 4 bases, in that order; junction bases with no gene match: 7.

This clonotype came up a few times. The chain joins TRBV2 to TRBJ1-6; D is perhaps TRBD1 (6 bases). Per germline, CDR1 SNHLY and CDR2 FYNNEI. The length of the CDR3 is 14 residues. Trimming pared 7 bases from V and 6 bases from J, leaving 13 bases between. The CDR3 protein is CASKQGQLNSPLHF. The CDR3 region has the DNA TGTGCCAGCAAACAGGGCCAGCTTAATTCACCCCTCCACTTT.